This TCR beta chain is drawn from a study of Ad26.COV2.S vaccination and SARS-CoV-2 variants (dated by TCRdb to the early 2020s). Notes on the research overall: Vaccine-arm donors came from COV1001, a multicentre, randomized, double-blind, placebo-controlled phase I-IIa trial of Ad26.COV2.S in healthy adults. Ad26.COV2.S was administered intramuscularly at 5 x 10^10 or 1 x 10^11 viral particles, either as a single shot or as two shots given 56 days apart. Throughout the experiments and outcome assessment, investigators stayed blinded to trial group allocation. The TCR-sequenced set comprised around 30 samples: around 20 Ad26.COV2.S vaccine recipients, 5 placebo recipients and 8 SARS-CoV-2 convalescent individuals. The specificity and breadth of SARS-CoV-2-reactive T cell receptors after Ad26.COV2.S vaccination were assessed by TCRbeta repertoire sequencing. Trial participants were randomized into five groups of five, in which low-dose or high-dose Ad26.COV2.S was given once or twice, or placebo was given on both occasions.

On the study overall, not on this receptor specifically: The authors noted that the TCR breadth and depth analyses may have underestimated total T cell responses. Substantial breadth of spike-specific CD8+ and CD4+ T cell responses was reported after vaccination. The study was not powered to compare responses between vaccine doses or regimens. Comparable non-spike TCR breadth was observed between vaccine and placebo recipients, consistent with only spike being contained in the vaccine. Higher spike-specific TCR breadth was observed in Ad26.COV2.S recipients than in placebo recipients (P = 0.0014).

TCRbeta CDR3 regions were sequenced with the immunoSEQ Assay. After extraction, genomic DNA underwent amplification by bias-controlled multiplex PCR, followed by high-throughput sequencing. The original methods were these. To quantify the absolute abundance of every unique TCRbeta CDR3 region, sequences were collapsed and filtered. Usable DNA was measured by amplifying reference genes present in all nucleated cells, and TCRbeta template counts were normalized to that usable DNA to estimate T cell fraction. Repertoire TCRs were annotated as SARS-CoV-2-specific when V gene, CDR3 amino acid sequence and J gene were exactly matched to a known reactive TCR set. The reference SARS-CoV-2 TCR set came from MIRA and was filtered for enrichment in COVID-19-positive ImmuneCODE repertoires, removing public or cross-reactive TCRs. Using the MIRA antigens, annotated TCRs were further analysed by specific ORF or by position within an ORF. Depth was the summed frequency of annotated unique rearrangements, while breadth was defined as annotated unique rearrangements over total unique productive rearrangements. TCR breadth was compared between groups using two-sided Wilcoxon rank-sum tests. The immuneACCESS repertoire file appears here via TCRdb, limited to in-frame rearrangements. These files lack a portion of the clones; in checked studies, under half of the deficit traces to unresolved V genes, and the cause of the others is not known. V, J and clone size were drawn from that table, and D and trimming were deduced from the DNA. Recorded for this sample are about 430,000 clones; 90% of them occurred a single time. The ten top clones hold 12% of the sample.

Reading the label with the study, this specimen's treatment or condition is: approximately 18 received Ad26.COV2.S at low or high dose, single or two shots; roughly 5 received placebo; per-sample allocation not given. Repertoires of vaccine and placebo recipients were sequenced from samples taken on day 63 after the first injection. Between 29 July and 7 August 2020, Cohort 1b enrolled about 27 adults aged 18-55 years at one site in Boston, USA. Ad26.COV2.S was a replication-incompetent adenovirus type 26 vector expressing a prefusion-stabilized SARS-CoV-2 spike protein from the original Wuhan strain. A remark on this clone: Its target antigen remains unknown. Base qualities are missing; no much larger clone stands one base away.

The TCR originated in a person aged 18-65 years who received the Ad26.COV2.S COVID-19 vaccine or a placebo. Material: peripheral blood, obtained in a trial of Ad26.COV2.S vaccine versus placebo.

The nucleotides read TGTGCCAGTAGTATAGATCTCGGGACCCATACCCCCTACGAGCAGTACTTC. It is translated as CASSIDLGTHTPYEQYF. The chain joins TRBV19 to TRBJ2-7, with a tentative D call of TRBD1 or TRBD2, each matching 5 bases. Relative to germline, V is 0 bases shorter and J is 2 bases shorter, with 17 bases between their ends. The CDR3 sequence holds 17 residues, the cysteine and phenylalanine included. CDR3 DNA is the only sequence kept; it has 51 bases, read in frame from the first base. The germline V gene (reference sequence) supplies CDR1 LNHDA and CDR2 SQIVND.